A single sample gave rise to the 24 T cell receptor beta chains below, sequenced in a study of shared clonotypes between healthy human individuals. Data came from immunoSEQ multiplex PCR; TCRdb stores just in-frame clones and leaves some out. The sample lists some 980,000 clones, 76% occurring once. Sequencing used memory CD4+ T cells sorted from blood. Regarding subset: CD45RA-negative fraction. The receptors come from a man aged 18 to 35 in good health.

CDR3 DNA sequence: TGTGCCAGCAGCTTAGACAGGGACTCTAATAATTCACCCCTCCACTTT. Its translation: CASSLDRDSNNSPLHF. The genes are TRBV5-4 and TRBJ1-6; 7 nucleotides agree with TRBD1. Germline V lookup: CDR1 SGHNT, CDR2 YYREEE (reference sequence). J lost 5 bases, V lost 2 bases, and 7 bases had no gene match. The CDR3 length is 16 residues.

V and J are TRBV9 and TRBJ1-6; no reliable D call. The CDR3 extends over 15 amino acids. From germline, CDR1 is SGDLS and CDR2 YYNGEE. V was pared by 0 bases and J by 5 bases, with 9 bases between. The CDR3 here is CASSVDLGNNSPLHF. CDR3 sequence (DNA): TGTGCCAGCAGCGTAGATCTGGGGAATAATTCACCCCTCCACTTT.

As to this clone: A much larger clonotype is one base distant, so this may be a read error. Other DNA sequences in this specimen translate into the identical CDR3. The chain joins TRBV2 to TRBJ1-5; possible D gene TRBD1, 6 bases. The CDR3 consists of 14 residues. Germline V gives CDR1 SNHLY, CDR2 FYNNEI. The DNA for the CDR3 is TGTGCCAGCAGTGAGGGGGCCCCCAATCAACCCCAGCATTTT. Protein: CASSEGAPNQPQHF.

This clone was detected a few times. The V and J genes are TRBV10-3 and TRBJ2-5; 7 nucleotides line up with TRBD2. J was trimmed by 1 base and V by 6 bases; bases with no gene match: 5. This CDR3 has 14 amino acids. CDR1 and CDR2 (germline): ENHRY, SYGVKD. The CDR3 DNA reads TGTGCCATCAGGAGCAGCGGGACCCAAGAGACCCAGTACTTC. Its protein is CAIRSSGTQETQYF.

V gene TRBV27 combines with J gene TRBJ1-1; tentative D call: TRBD1 (6 bases). Trimming removed 3 bases at V and 7 bases at J, with 12 bases between. Germline CDR1 MNHEY, CDR2 SMNVEV (reference sequence). This CDR3 comprises 13 residues. In DNA form, the CDR3 reads TGTGCCAGCAGTTTGGTCCAGGGGTATGAAGCTTTCTTT. It yields the protein CASSLVQGYEAFF.

The table lists this clone with a few counts. The DNA for the CDR3 is TGTGCCAGTAGCCTCCAGAGCGGGGAGCTGTTTTTT. This gives the protein CASSLQSGELFF. The rearrangement links TRBV19 to TRBJ2-2; D is ambiguous. Deletions cut 6 bases from V and 7 bases from J, with 9 bases between. Germline CDR1 is LNHDA and CDR2 is SQIVND (reference sequence). This CDR3 region has 12 residues.

The chain links TRBV5-4 to TRBJ2-2; perhaps TRBD2 as D (5 bases). In germline, CDR1 is SGHNT, CDR2 YYREEE (reference sequence). The length of the CDR3 is 16 residues. Between the trimmed V and J ends, which lost 4 bases and 5 bases, there was a span of 18 bases. The CDR3 loop is CASSPMTNGPTGELFF. CDR3 nucleotide sequence: TGTGCCAGCAGCCCCATGACTAACGGGCCAACCGGGGAGCTGTTTTTT.

The rearrangement links TRBV11-3 to TRBJ1-6; D is unclear. The CDR3 extends over 13 amino acids. V lost 11 bases and J lost 0, with 8 bases in between. The germline V gene has CDR1 SGHNT and CDR2 YENEEA. CDR3 protein: CASGASYNSPLHF. The CDR3 DNA reads TGTGCCTCCGGAGCCTCCTATAATTCACCCCTCCACTTT.

The rearrangement links TRBV5-4 to TRBJ2-7; possible D gene TRBD1, 6 bases. Germline V gene lookup returns CDR1 SGHNT and CDR2 YYREEE (reference sequence). This CDR3 is 14 amino acids long. The V and J ends lost 3 bases and 6 bases respectively, with 16 bases between them. The CDR3 loop reads CASSSGTHITEQYF. CDR3 DNA: TGTGCCAGCAGCTCCGGGACACACATCACCGAGCAGTACTTC. Using reference TRBV5-4 and TRBJ2-7 for the parts outside the CDR3, the full variable domain is ETGVTQSPTHLIKTRGQQVTLRCSSQSGHNTVSWYQQALGQGPQFIFQYYREEENGRGNFPPRFSGLQFPNYSSELNVNALELDDSALYLCASSSGTHITEQYFGPGTRLTVT.

The chain has TRBV7-9 and TRBJ2-5; 13 nucleotides line up with TRBD2. CDR3 length: 16 residues. Per the germline V gene, CDR1 is SEHNR and CDR2 is FQNEAQ (reference sequence). V lost 4 bases to trimming and J lost 4 bases; unmatched junction nucleotides: 6. The CDR3 bases are TGTGCCAGCAGCTCAGGACTAGCGGGGGCGGGAGAGACCCAGTACTTC. Translation: CASSSGLAGAGETQYF.

This clone has more than one count but fewer than ten. This chain links TRBV5-1 with TRBJ2-7, with 9 bases that match TRBD2. Germline loops: CDR1 SGHRS, CDR2 YFSETQ. V was pared by 0 bases and J by 6 bases, with 7 bases of the junction left unmatched. The CDR3 spans 15 residues. CDR3 loop: CASSLVLAGDGEQYF. CDR3 nucleotide sequence: TGCGCCAGCAGCTTGGTGTTAGCGGGAGATGGCGAGCAGTACTTC.

The genes are TRBV5-4 and TRBJ2-5; 10 nucleotides line up with TRBD1. Trimming at V came to 4 bases and at J to 10 bases, leaving 4 bases not matched to a gene. The germline V gene has CDR1 SGHNT and CDR2 YYREEE (reference sequence). The CDR3 covers 12 residues. The CDR3 DNA sequence: TGTGCCAGCAGCCCGGGACAGGGGAACCAGTACTTC. Amino acid sequence: CASSPGQGNQYF.

This clone came up a few times. CDR3 coding DNA: TGTGCCAGCAGTAGTAAAGGGGGCGTCTGGGAGACCCAGTACTTC. Residues: CASSSKGGVWETQYF. V is TRBV27 and J is TRBJ2-5, with 7 bases fitting TRBD1. Germline values: CDR1 MNHEY, CDR2 SMNVEV (reference sequence). The V and J ends lost 5 bases and 5 bases, in that order; junction bases with no gene match: 11. The CDR3 spans 15 residues.

In this sample, this clone turned up a few times. This chain joins TRBV27 and TRBJ2-7; the D gene is possibly TRBD2 (6 bases). Deletions cut 3 bases from V and 2 bases from J, with 11 bases between. Per germline, CDR1 MNHEY and CDR2 SMNVEV (reference sequence). The CDR3 extends over 14 amino acids. CDR3 nucleotides: TGTGCCAGCAGTTTGGGGGGTCCTACCTACGAGCAGTACTTC. Translating it yields CASSLGGPTYEQYF.

The genes are TRBV11-2 and TRBJ2-6; the D is unclear. Germline assignment: CDR1 SGHAT and CDR2 FQNNGV. Deletions cut 3 bases from V and 0 bases from J, with 6 bases between. The CDR3 has 15 amino acids. CDR3 DNA sequence: TGTGCCAGCAGCTTGCTAGGCTCTGGGGCCAACGTCCTGACTTTC. Translated: CASSLLGSGANVLTF.

This clone was observed once. V usage is TRBV23-1 and J usage is TRBJ2-7; weak D call: TRBD1 (6 bases). TRBV23-1 is designated an ORF whose function remains uncertain. V was pared by 6 bases and J by 2 bases, with 14 bases between. The CDR3 has 14 residues. This chain's CDR3 is CASSVQGTAYEQYF. DNA of the CDR3: TGCGCCAGCAGCGTACAGGGAACGGCCTACGAGCAGTACTTC.

Notes on this clone: The same CDR3 can be traced to other DNA sequences in this sample. The V and J genes are TRBV7-3 and TRBJ2-1; the match to TRBD2 covers 9 bases. Per the germline V gene, CDR1 is SGHTA and CDR2 is FQGTGA. The CDR3 is 15 amino acids. V was clipped by 4 bases and J by 2 bases; unmatched bases: 3. The CDR3 here is CASSYSGGPYNEQFF. The CDR3 DNA reads TGTGCCAGCAGCTATAGCGGGGGACCCTACAATGAGCAGTTCTTC.

This sequence joins TRBV7-8 and TRBJ2-7; D remains ambiguous. The germline V gene encodes CDR1 SGHVS and CDR2 FQNEAQ. V was clipped by 5 bases and J by 2 bases, with 13 bases between them. The CDR3 length is 14 residues. CDR3 bases: TGTGCCAGCAGCCCGCAGGAAGGGCCCTACGAGCAGTACTTC. Its translation: CASSPQEGPYEQYF.

The chain carries TRBV2 and TRBJ1-4; unclear D gene. This CDR3 contains 11 residues. Per germline, CDR1 SNHLY and CDR2 FYNNEI. V lost 5 bases and J lost 7, with 5 bases in between. CDR3 nucleotide sequence: TGTGCCAGCAGTTTCGGTGAAAAACTGTTTTTT. Its translation is CASSFGEKLFF.

In regard to this clone: A far larger clone is one base from this, pointing to a likely read error. The chain links TRBV11-2 to TRBJ2-7; D gene unclear. The V gene's germline CDR1 is SGHAT and CDR2 FQNNGV. Trimming pared 1 base from V and 8 bases from J, leaving 12 bases between. The CDR3 sequence is 13 residues long. The CDR3 region has the DNA TGTGCCAGCAGCTTAGGCCCTGGGTACCAGCAGTACTTC. Translated, it gives CASSLGPGYQQYF.

The chain carries TRBV11-2 and TRBJ2-6, with a tentative D call TRBD2 (6 bases). CDR3 length: 18 amino acids. Deletions cut 5 bases from V and 5 bases from J, with 22 bases between. In germline, CDR1 is SGHAT, CDR2 FQNNGV. This CDR3 reads CASSRDFKQQSRANVLTF. CDR3 sequence (DNA): TGTGCCAGCAGCAGGGACTTCAAGCAACAAAGTCGGGCCAACGTCCTGACTTTC.

V and J are TRBV30 and TRBJ2-6; D uncertain. The germline V gene has CDR1 GTSNPN and CDR2 SVGIG (reference sequence). The CDR3 consists of 16 residues. Trimming removed 8 bases at V and 2 bases at J, with 19 bases between. The chain's CDR3 is CAQTLAAQAGANVLTF. The CDR3 nucleotides read TGTGCCCAAACTCTCGCAGCTCAAGCTGGGGCCAACGTCCTGACTTTC.

The V gene is TRBV13, the J gene TRBJ2-7, with 8 bases aligning to TRBD1. The CDR3 loop spans 14 amino acids. Germline V lookup: CDR1 PRHDT, CDR2 FYEKMQ (reference sequence). The junction had 5 bases not matched to a gene; V was cut back by 2 bases and J by 5 bases. Here the CDR3 DNA reads TGTGCCAGCAGCTTACGACAGGGGCTCCACGAGCAGTACTTC. Translation: CASSLRQGLHEQYF.

The chain combines TRBV19 with TRBJ1-5; 9 bases map to TRBD1. Germline lookup yields CDR1 LNHDA and CDR2 SQIVND (reference sequence). Trimming removed 4 bases from V and 5 bases from J; junction bases left unmatched: 6. The length of the CDR3 is 15 residues. Here the CDR3 DNA reads TGTGCCAGTAGTACCTACGGACAGGGGCATCAGCCCCAGCATTTT. Protein: CASSTYGQGHQPQHF.